This T cell receptor beta chain originates from a study of T-cell reconstitution after alpha-beta-depleted transplantation in children. The V end lost 0 bases, the J end lost 0 bases, and 9 bases lay between the germline ends. The germline CDR1 and CDR2 sequences are DFQATT and SNEGSKA (reference sequence). This CDR3 has 14 amino acids. Unique molecular identifiers were used in preparing the TCRbeta library. One entry per CDR3 protein results from TCRdb running MiXCR on the PCR reads. The table lists about 600,000 distinct CDR3 sequences, 10% to 15% of them singletons. Study-level findings and limits: In patients about two months after transplant, alpha-beta T cells reportedly arose from several hundred expanded graft clones. The authors attributed T-cell counts and diversity one year after transplant mostly to newly produced T cells.

Concerning this clonotype itself: Its antigen is not known.

This clonotype was sampled from a male patient younger than 18 who had a stem cell transplant for acute myeloid leukemia, so the T cells may come from the graft donor. Sequenced material: PBMCs, mostly from graft donor cells, taken 360 days after TCRalphabeta/CD19-depleted stem cell transplant. The chain recombines TRBV20-1 with TRBJ2-7; D possibly corresponds to TRBD1 (6 bases). The CDR3 is CSARDRDISYEQYF. DNA of the CDR3: TGCAGTGCTAGAGATCGGGACATCTCCTACGAGCAGTACTTC.